These 25 T cell receptor beta chains came from one sample sequenced in a study of shared clonotypes between healthy human individuals. Libraries were prepared by immunoSEQ multiplex PCR; TCRdb keeps only in-frame clonotypes and omits some of them. The repertoire includes about 1 million clones, around 75% of them detected once, and about 1.5% sits in the top ten. The sample consisted of memory CD4+ T cells sorted from blood. The subset was: CD45RA-negative fraction. All receptors come from a man aged 18-30 years in good health.

The V call is TRBV6-1, the J call TRBJ2-2; 13 bases line up with TRBD2. Per the germline V gene, CDR1 is MNHNS and CDR2 is SASEGT. This CDR3 spans 15 amino acids. Germline trimming cut 6 bases from V and 5 bases from J; bases unmatched to any gene: 3. The CDR3 reads CASSETSGRTGELFF. The CDR3 nucleotides read TGTGCCAGCAGCGAGACTAGCGGGAGGACCGGGGAGCTGTTTTTT.

V gene TRBV7-9 combines with J gene TRBJ2-4; 10 bases align to TRBD2. Losses at the gene ends were 5 bases for V and 8 bases for J; bases not matched to a gene: 18. CDR1 is SEHNR, CDR2 FQNEAQ, per germline (reference sequence). This CDR3 spans 18 amino acids. The chain's CDR3 is CASSPTRSGRASGDIQYF. CDR3 DNA: TGTGCCAGCAGCCCCACCAGAAGCGGGAGGGCCTCGGGGGACATTCAGTACTTC.

This clone occurred once. The chain recombines TRBV6-1 with TRBJ2-2, with D perhaps matching TRBD2 (6 bases). The CDR3 runs to 15 residues. V was clipped by 6 bases and J by 1 base, with 12 bases between them. Germline V lookup: CDR1 MNHNS, CDR2 SASEGT. CDR3 sequence reads: CASSLGLLNTGELFF. In nucleotides, the CDR3 is TGTGCCAGCAGCCTGGGACTCCTGAACACCGGGGAGCTGTTTTTT.

This rearrangement joins TRBV7-4 to TRBJ1-5, with D possibly TRBD1 on 5 matching bases. Trimming left V 1 base short and J 7 bases short, with 17 bases between. This CDR3 contains 16 residues. Germline values: CDR1 SGHVT, CDR2 SQSDAQ. The CDR3 loop reads CASSLEGQGTGQPQHF. The DNA of the CDR3 is TGTGCCAGCAGCTTAGAGGGGCAGGGTACGGGCCAGCCCCAGCATTTT.

The genes are TRBV7-9 and TRBJ1-2; TRBD1 is a possible D gene (6 bases). From germline, CDR1 is SEHNR and CDR2 FQNEAQ (reference sequence). CDR3 length: 16 amino acids. V was shortened by 4 bases and J by 7 bases, with 22 bases between the two germline ends. The CDR3 reads CASSSPSRGGVSGYTF. Written as DNA, the CDR3 is TGTGCCAGCAGCTCCCCGAGCAGGGGTGGGGTGAGTGGCTACACCTTC.

This clone appeared a few times. The chain uses TRBV30 and TRBJ1-1, with 11 nucleotides matching TRBD1. With 1 base clipped from V and 1 base from J, the junction kept 5 bases outside the gene matches. Germline CDR1 reads GTSNPN; CDR2 reads SVGIG (reference sequence). This CDR3 region has 16 residues. The CDR3 coding sequence is TGTGCCTGGAGTGGGACAGGGGGCTCACGGAACACTGAAGCTTTCTTT. It encodes CAWSGTGGSRNTEAFF.

This clone showed up many times. The chain joins TRBV19 to TRBJ2-5, with a tentative D call TRBD2 (5 bases). The CDR3 contains 16 residues. Germline CDR1 is LNHDA and CDR2 is SQIVND (reference sequence). V was clipped by 3 bases and J by 2 bases, with 16 bases between them. CDR3 sequence: CASSMRVGPIQETQYF. The CDR3 DNA reads as TGTGCCAGTAGTATGCGGGTAGGACCAATTCAAGAGACCCAGTACTTC.

In this sample, this clone turned up once. The genes are TRBV27 and TRBJ1-6; the match to TRBD1 covers 7 bases. V lost 3 bases to trimming and J lost 8 bases; unmatched junction nucleotides: 16. The CDR3 is 18 amino acids. The germline gives CDR1 MNHEY, CDR2 SMNVEV (reference sequence). DNA for the CDR3: TGTGCCAGCAGTTTGGAAGGGGGCAGTCCCACACTTCATTCACCCCTCCACTTT. It translates to CASSLEGGSPTLHSPLHF.

The chain carries TRBV2 and TRBJ1-4; no firm D call. The CDR3 covers 13 residues. Deletions cut 2 bases from V and 10 bases from J, with 11 bases between. Germline values: CDR1 SNHLY, CDR2 FYNNEI. CDR3 residues: CASSETGIGKLFF. As DNA, the CDR3 is TGTGCCAGCAGTGAAACGGGGATAGGAAAACTGTTTTTT.

The V call is TRBV5-6, the J call TRBJ2-1; D is possibly TRBD1 (5 bases). Germline loops: CDR1 SGHDT, CDR2 YYEEEE. V was trimmed by 4 bases and J by 5 bases, leaving 19 bases between them. The CDR3 is made up of 16 amino acids. The CDR3 is CASSPGSMMGHNEQFF. The CDR3 nucleotides read TGTGCCAGCAGCCCCGGATCCATGATGGGGCACAATGAGCAGTTCTTC.

The chain carries TRBV30 and TRBJ2-5; TRBD2 agrees at 11 bases. There are 16 residues in the CDR3. Unmatched junction bases numbered 12, after V lost 4 bases and J lost 5 bases. The germline V gene encodes CDR1 GTSNPN and CDR2 SVGIG (reference sequence). As DNA, the CDR3 is TGTGCCTGGACCGGGACCTTAGCGGGAGGGGGGGAGACCCAGTACTTC. Translation gives CAWTGTLAGGGETQYF.

This chain connects TRBV9 to TRBJ2-3; 12 nucleotides match TRBD2. With 5 bases clipped from V and 5 bases from J, the junction kept 6 bases outside the gene matches. The germline V gene has CDR1 SGDLS and CDR2 YYNGEE. The CDR3 loop spans 15 amino acids. CDR3: CASSPSGGAIDTQYF. In DNA, the CDR3 is TGTGCCAGCAGTCCTAGCGGGGGGGCGATAGATACGCAGTATTTT.

The chain employs TRBV2 and TRBJ2-7; possibly TRBD1 or TRBD2 for D (6 bases each). V gave up 2 bases and J gave up 4 bases, with 15 bases separating them. Germline CDR1 and CDR2: SNHLY and FYNNEI. CDR3 size: 15 residues. CDR3 residues: CASSEPGARRYEQYF. The CDR3 nucleotides are TGTGCCAGCAGTGAACCGGGGGCTCGACGGTACGAGCAGTACTTC.

The chain carries TRBV5-1 and TRBJ1-4; D ambiguous. V gave up 0 bases and J gave up 8 bases, with 14 bases separating them. This CDR3 has 15 residues. From germline, CDR1 is SGHRS and CDR2 YFSETQ. CDR3 region: CASSLAGGSREKLFF. CDR3 DNA sequence: TGCGCCAGCAGCTTGGCCGGCGGTTCCAGGGAAAAACTGTTTTTT.

A remark on this clone: A single base separates this from a much larger clone, so it may be a read error. The chain employs TRBV7-2 and TRBJ2-7; no firm D call. Trimming removed 0 bases at V and 6 bases at J, with 3 bases between. The CDR3 has 11 amino acids. Per germline, CDR1 SGHTA and CDR2 FQGNSA. In nucleotides, the CDR3 is TGTGCCAGCAGCTTAGCTTTCGAGCAGTACTTC. Translation gives CASSLAFEQYF.

Only one count was recorded for this clone. V gene TRBV11-2 combines with J gene TRBJ1-1, with 7 bases that match TRBD1. CDR3 size: 13 residues. With V trimmed by 0 bases and J by 11 bases, 6 bases remained unmatched. Per germline, CDR1 SGHAT and CDR2 FQNNGV. The CDR3 reads CASSLEGGGSAFF. The DNA for the CDR3 is TGTGCCAGCAGCTTAGAAGGGGGCGGGTCGGCTTTCTTT.

The chain uses TRBV11-2 and TRBJ2-3; TRBD2 aligns across 9 bases. V was clipped by 5 bases and J by 1 base; unmatched bases: 4. This CDR3 comprises 15 residues. Germline V CDR1 and CDR2: SGHAT, FQNNGV. In DNA, the CDR3 is TGTGCCAGCAGCACCCGACTAGCGGGCACAGATACGCAGTATTTT. Its translation is CASSTRLAGTDTQYF.

The chain employs TRBV5-4 and TRBJ1-4; 8 nucleotides agree with TRBD1. The V and J ends lost 2 bases and 8 bases, in that order; junction bases with no gene match: 5. The CDR3 extends over 14 amino acids. Germline V gene data show CDR1 as SGHNT and CDR2 as YYREEE (reference sequence). The CDR3 nucleotides read TGTGCCAGCAGCTTATCACAGGGGGACGAAAAACTGTTTTTT. Protein sequence: CASSLSQGDEKLFF.

Details on this clone: Other DNA sequences from this sample encode an identical CDR3 as well. This chain joins TRBV5-1 and TRBJ2-7, with D perhaps matching TRBD2 (5 bases). V was shortened by 0 bases and J by 2 bases, with 6 bases between the two germline ends. The CDR3 is made up of 13 amino acids. Germline values: CDR1 SGHRS, CDR2 YFSETQ. The CDR3 protein is CASSLGGPYEQYF. CDR3 coding DNA: TGCGCCAGCAGCTTGGGCGGGCCCTACGAGCAGTACTTC.

V is TRBV25-1 and J is TRBJ2-5; 7 bases line up with TRBD1. With the DNA end fitting TRBJ2-7 better, the J assignment may be wrong. Germline CDR1 is MGHDK and CDR2 is SYGVNS. This CDR3 has 15 residues. This CDR3 reads CASSGRQGRPYEQYF. The CDR3 DNA follows: TGTGCCAGCAGTGGGAGACAGGGCCGCCCCTACGAGCAGTACTTC.

This clone was recorded only once. Since a much larger clone is just one base distant, this may be a read error. V and J are TRBV18 and TRBJ1-2; D call uncertain. Germline V gene lookup returns CDR1 KGHSH and CDR2 LQKENI. The CDR3 is made up of 16 amino acids. The V end lost 2 bases, the J end lost 8 bases, and 21 bases lay between the germline ends. The CDR3 sequence: CASSPFGRQGGGGYTF. The CDR3 bases are TGTGCCAGCTCACCATTTGGTAGACAAGGAGGAGGCGGCTACACCTTC.

DNA of the CDR3: TGTGCCAGCAGCCAAGTCTGTGGACTAGGAGAGACCCAGTACTTC. Amino acid sequence: CASSQVCGLGETQYF. The chain combines TRBV21-1 with TRBJ2-5; TRBD2, the table's D call, lacks a check against the DNA. TRBV21-1 is a listed pseudogene. The CDR3 is 15 amino acids.

Only one count was recorded for this clone. The chain links TRBV7-3 to TRBJ1-1; the D is unclear. Trimming left V 6 bases short and J 0 bases short, with 11 bases between. Germline V gene data show CDR1 as SGHTA and CDR2 as FQGTGA. This CDR3 has 14 residues. Written as DNA, the CDR3 is TGTGCCAGCAGTCCCGGAATTATGAACACTGAAGCTTTCTTT. This translates into CASSPGIMNTEAFF.

V usage is TRBV27 and J usage is TRBJ2-7; TRBD2 matches 7 bases. Unmatched junction bases numbered 11, after V lost 8 bases and J lost 7 bases. Looked up from germline, CDR1 is MNHEY and CDR2 is SMNVEV (reference sequence). This CDR3 has 13 amino acids. CDR3 amino acids: CASSEAGYGEQYF. CDR3 nucleotide sequence: TGTGCCAGCTCTGAAGCGGGGTATGGGGAGCAGTACTTC.

The V call is TRBV30, the J call TRBJ1-2; the D gene is possibly TRBD1 (6 bases). The CDR3 is 11 amino acids. The germline V gene encodes CDR1 GTSNPN and CDR2 SVGIG (reference sequence). V was cut by 2 bases and J by 10 bases, with 11 bases left in between. CDR3 amino acids: CAWSSGAYYTF. The CDR3 nucleotides are TGTGCCTGGAGTTCAGGGGCTTACTACACCTTC.